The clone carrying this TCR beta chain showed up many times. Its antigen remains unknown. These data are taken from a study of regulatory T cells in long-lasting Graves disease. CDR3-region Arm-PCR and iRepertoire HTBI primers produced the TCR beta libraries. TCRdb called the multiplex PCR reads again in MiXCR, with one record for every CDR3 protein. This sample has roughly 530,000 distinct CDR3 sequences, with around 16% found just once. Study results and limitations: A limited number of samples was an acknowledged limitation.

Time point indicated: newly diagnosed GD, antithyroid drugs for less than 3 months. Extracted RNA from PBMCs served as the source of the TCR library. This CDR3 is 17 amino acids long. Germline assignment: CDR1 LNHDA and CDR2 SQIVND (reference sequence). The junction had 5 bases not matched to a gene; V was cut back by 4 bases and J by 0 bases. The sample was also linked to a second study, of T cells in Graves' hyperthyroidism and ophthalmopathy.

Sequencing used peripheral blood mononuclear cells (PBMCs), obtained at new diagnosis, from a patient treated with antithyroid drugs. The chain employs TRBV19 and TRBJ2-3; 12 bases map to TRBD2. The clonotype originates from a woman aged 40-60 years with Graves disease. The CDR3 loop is CASSSPGLAGSTDTQYF. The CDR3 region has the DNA TGTGCCAGTAGTAGTCCTGGACTAGCGGGGAGCACAGATACGCAGTATTTT.